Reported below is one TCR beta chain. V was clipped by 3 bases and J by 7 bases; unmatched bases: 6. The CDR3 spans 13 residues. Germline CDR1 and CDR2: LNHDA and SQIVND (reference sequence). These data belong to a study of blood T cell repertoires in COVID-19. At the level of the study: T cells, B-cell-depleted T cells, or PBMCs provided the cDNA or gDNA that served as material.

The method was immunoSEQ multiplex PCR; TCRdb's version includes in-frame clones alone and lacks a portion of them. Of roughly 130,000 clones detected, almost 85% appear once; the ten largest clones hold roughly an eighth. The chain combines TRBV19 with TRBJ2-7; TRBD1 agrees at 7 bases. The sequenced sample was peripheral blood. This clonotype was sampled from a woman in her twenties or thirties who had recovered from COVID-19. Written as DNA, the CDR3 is TGTGCCAGTAGTATCCGGGACAGACCAGAGCAGTACTTC. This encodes CASSIRDRPEQYF.